This T cell receptor (beta chain) is drawn from a study of T cells expressing NK-cell markers. TCRdb re-called the 5' RACE reads; every CDR3 protein appears as one record, without DNA. This sample lists roughly 110,000 distinct CDR3 sequences; its ten largest clones have approximately 18%. The CDR3 totals 11 residues. Per germline, CDR1 SGHNT and CDR2 YYREEE (reference sequence). This chain joins TRBV5-4 and TRBJ1-2. This receptor was taken from a woman aged 18-69 years in good health. Sequenced input: blood T cells: a sorted CD56 or NKG2C T cell subset, CD4+ or CD8+ T cells, or bulk PBMC T cells (not recorded which). The CDR3 region is CASSRADGYTF.